This T cell receptor (beta chain) was recovered during a study of blood T cell repertoires in COVID-19. Measured with immunoSEQ multiplex PCR; TCRdb has only the in-frame clones, and not every one. The profile shows hundreds of thousands of clones, about nine tenths of them singletons. CDR1 is SGHRS and CDR2 is YFSETQ in the germline V gene. The V end lost 5 bases, the J end lost 0 bases, and 8 bases lay between the germline ends. The CDR3 sequence is 13 residues long. Grouping used clinical history reported by participants in a survey and questionnaire. The sample consisted of PBMCs or T cells enriched from blood (not recorded which). J is TRBJ1-1 and V is TRBV5-1; D ambiguous. The sequence derives from a woman in her 30s with acute COVID-19. This CDR3 is CASRTILNTEAFF. The CDR3 coding sequence is TGCGCCAGCAGAACTATTTTGAACACTGAAGCTTTCTTT.